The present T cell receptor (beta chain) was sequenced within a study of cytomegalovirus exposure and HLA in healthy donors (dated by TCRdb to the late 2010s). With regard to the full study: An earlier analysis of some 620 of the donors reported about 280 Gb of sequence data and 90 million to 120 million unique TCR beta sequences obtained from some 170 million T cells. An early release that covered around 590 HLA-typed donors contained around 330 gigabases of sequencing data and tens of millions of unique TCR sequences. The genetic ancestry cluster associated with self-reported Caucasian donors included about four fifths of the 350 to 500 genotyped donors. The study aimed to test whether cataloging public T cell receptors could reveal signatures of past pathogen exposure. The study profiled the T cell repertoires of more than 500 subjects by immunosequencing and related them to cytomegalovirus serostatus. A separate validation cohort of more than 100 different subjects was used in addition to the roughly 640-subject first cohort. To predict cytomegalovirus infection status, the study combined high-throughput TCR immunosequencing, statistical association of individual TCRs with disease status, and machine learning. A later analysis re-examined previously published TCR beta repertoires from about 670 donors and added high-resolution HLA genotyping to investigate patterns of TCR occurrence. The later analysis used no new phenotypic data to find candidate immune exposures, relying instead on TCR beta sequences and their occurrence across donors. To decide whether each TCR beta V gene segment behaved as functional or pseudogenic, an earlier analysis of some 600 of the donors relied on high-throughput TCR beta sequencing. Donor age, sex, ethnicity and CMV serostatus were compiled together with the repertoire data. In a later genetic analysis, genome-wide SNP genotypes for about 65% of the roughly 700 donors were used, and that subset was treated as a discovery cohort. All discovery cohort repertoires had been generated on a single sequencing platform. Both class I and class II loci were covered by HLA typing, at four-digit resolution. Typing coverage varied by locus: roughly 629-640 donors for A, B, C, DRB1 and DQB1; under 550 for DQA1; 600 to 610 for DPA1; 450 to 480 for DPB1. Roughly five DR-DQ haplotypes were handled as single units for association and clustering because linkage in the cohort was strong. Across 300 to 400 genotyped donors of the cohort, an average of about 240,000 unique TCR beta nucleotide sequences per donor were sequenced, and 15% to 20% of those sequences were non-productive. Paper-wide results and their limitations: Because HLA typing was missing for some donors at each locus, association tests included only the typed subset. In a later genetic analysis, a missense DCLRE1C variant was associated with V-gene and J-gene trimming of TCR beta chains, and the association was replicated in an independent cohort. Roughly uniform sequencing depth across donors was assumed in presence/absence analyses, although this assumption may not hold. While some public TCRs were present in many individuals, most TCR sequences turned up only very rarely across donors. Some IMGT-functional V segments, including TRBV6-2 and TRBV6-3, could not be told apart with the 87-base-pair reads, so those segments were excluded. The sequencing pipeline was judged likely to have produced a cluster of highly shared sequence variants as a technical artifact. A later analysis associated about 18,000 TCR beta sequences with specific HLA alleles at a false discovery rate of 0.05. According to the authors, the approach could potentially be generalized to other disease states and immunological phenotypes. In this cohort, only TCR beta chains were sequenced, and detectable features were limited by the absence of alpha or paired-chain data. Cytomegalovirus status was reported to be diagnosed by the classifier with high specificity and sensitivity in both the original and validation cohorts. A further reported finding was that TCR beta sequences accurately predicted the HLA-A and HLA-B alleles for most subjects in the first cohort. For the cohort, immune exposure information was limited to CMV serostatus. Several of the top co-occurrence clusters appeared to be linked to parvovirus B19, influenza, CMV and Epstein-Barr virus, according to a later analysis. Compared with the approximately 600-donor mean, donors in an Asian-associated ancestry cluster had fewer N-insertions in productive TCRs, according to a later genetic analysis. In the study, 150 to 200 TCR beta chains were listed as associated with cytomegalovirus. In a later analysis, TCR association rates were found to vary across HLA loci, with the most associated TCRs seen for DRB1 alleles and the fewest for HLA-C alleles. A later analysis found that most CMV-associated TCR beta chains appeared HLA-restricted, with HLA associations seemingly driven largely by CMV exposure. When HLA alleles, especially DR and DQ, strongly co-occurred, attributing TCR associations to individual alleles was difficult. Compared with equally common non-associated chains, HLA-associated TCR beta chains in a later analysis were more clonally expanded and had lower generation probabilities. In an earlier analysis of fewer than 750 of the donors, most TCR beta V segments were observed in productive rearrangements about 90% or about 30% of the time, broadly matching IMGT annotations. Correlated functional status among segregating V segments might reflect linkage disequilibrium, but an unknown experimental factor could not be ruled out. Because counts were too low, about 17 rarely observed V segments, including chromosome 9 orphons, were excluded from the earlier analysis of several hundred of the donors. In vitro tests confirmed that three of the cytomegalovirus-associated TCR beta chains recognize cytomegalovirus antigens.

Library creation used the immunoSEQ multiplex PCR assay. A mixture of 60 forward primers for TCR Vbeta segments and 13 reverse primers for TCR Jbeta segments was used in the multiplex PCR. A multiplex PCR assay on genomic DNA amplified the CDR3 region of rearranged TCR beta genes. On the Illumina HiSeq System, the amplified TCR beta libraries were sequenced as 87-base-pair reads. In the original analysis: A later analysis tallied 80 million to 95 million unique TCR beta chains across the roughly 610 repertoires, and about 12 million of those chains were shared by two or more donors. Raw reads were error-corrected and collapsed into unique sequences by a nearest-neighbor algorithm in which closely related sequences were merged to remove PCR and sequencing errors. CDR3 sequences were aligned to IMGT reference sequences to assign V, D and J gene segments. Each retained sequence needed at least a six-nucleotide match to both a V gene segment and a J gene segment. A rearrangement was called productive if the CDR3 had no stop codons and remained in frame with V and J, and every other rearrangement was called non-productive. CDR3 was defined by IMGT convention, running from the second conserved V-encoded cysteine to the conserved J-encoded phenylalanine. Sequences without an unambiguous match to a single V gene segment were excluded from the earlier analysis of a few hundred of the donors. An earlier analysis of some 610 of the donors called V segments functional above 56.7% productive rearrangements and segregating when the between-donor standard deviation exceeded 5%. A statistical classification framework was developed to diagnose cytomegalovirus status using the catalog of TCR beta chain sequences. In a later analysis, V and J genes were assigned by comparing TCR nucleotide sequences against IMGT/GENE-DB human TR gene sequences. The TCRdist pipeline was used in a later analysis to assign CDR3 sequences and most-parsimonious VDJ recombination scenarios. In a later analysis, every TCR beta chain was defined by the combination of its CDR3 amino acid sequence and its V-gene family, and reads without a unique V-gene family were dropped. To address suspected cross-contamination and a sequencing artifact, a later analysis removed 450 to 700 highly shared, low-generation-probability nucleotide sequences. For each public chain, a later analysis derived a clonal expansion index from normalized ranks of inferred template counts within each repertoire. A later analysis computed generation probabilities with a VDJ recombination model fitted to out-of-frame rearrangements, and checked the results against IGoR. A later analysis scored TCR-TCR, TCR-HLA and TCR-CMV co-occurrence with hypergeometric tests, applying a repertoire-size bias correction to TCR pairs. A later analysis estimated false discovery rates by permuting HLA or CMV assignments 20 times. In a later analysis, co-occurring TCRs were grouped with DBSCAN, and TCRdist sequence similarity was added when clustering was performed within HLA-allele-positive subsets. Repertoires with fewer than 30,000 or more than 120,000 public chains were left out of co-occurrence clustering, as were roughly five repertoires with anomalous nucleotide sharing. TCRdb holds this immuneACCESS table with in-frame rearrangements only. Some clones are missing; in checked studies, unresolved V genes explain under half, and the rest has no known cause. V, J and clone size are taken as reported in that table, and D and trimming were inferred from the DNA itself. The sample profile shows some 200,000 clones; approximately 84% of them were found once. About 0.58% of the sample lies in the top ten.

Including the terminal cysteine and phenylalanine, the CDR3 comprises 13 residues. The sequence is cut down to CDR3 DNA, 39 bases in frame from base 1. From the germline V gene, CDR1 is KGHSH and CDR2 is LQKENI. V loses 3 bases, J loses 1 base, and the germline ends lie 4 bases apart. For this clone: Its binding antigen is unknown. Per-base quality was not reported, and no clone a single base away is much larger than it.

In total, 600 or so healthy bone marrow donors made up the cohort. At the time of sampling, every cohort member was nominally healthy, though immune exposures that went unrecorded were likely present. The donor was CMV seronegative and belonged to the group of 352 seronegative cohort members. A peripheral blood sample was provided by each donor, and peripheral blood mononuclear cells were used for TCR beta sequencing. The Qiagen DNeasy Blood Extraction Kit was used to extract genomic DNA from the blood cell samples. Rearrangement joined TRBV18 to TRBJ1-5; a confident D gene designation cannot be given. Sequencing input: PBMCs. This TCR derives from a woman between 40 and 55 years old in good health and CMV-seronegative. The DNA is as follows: TGTGCCAGCTCACCTTTAAGCAATCAGCCCCAGCATTTT. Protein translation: CASSPLSNQPQHF.